Included here is one T cell receptor beta chain sequence, with context. What it binds is unknown. At one boundary the junction diverges from the germline segment, which might be a read error. The data were taken from a study of tumor and adjacent non-tumor tissue in lung cancer. Across the whole study: There were some 11 adenocarcinoma, 2 squamous cell carcinoma and 1 small cell lung cancer cases. Patients were aged roughly 30 to 76, ten or so men and a handful of women, stage I to III. Study-wide findings and caveats: Significantly higher TCR diversity was found in tumor than normal lung. Top 100 clones took a larger repertoire share in normal lung.

The library came from three nested PCR rounds adapted from ARM-PCR protocols. MiXCR, applied by TCRdb to the multiplex PCR reads, yields one record per CDR3 protein. This sample carries about 82,000 distinct CDR3 sequences, 60% to 85% of them seen once, and the ten largest clones take less than 15%. The CDR3 loop spans 12 amino acids. This sample's RNA came from whole unsorted tissue. The specimen sequenced was lung tumor tissue. This receptor was taken from a woman aged 50 to 60 with non-small cell lung cancer. This chain uses TRBV12-3 or TRBV12-4 with TRBJ2-3; D is unclear. The DNA for the CDR3 is TGTGCCAGCCGTTTAATGGCAGATACGCAGTATTTT. Encoded protein: CASRLMADTQYF.